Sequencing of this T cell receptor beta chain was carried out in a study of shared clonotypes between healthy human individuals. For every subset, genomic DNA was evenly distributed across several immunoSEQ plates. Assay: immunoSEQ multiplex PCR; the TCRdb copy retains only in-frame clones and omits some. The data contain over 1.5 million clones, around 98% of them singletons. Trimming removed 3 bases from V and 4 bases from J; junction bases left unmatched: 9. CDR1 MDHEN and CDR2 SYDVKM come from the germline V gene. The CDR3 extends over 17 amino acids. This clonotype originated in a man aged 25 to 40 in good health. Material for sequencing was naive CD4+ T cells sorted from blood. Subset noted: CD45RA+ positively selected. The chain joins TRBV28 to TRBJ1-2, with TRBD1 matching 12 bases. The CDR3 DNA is TGTGCCAGCAGTTTCGGGACAGGGGGCAGGTGGGGCTATGGCTACACCTTC. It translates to CASSFGTGGRWGYGYTF.